The text below deals with one T cell receptor (beta chain). The data were taken from a study of blood T cell repertoires in COVID-19. Turning to the study itself: There were acute and convalescent COVID-19 samples, and they came from the United States, Italy and Spain. T cells, B-cell-depleted T cells, or PBMCs supplied cDNA or gDNA.

The CDR3 loop spans 14 amino acids. The germline CDR1 and CDR2 sequences are MNHEY and SVGEGT. V dropped 4 bases and J dropped 1 base, with 11 bases sitting between them. Authors' processing steps: Estimates of nucleated cell counts were drawn from the amplification of reference gene primers. Profiling relied on immunoSEQ multiplex PCR, and the TCRdb table lists in-frame clones only, not all of them. V and J calls and clone size are as listed in that table; D and trimming were resolved from the DNA. Of around 250,000 clones listed, more than 70% are singletons. The sequenced sample was peripheral blood. The TCR originated in an elderly man with acute or convalescent COVID-19. The genes are TRBV6-2 or TRBV6-3 and TRBJ2-7, with D hard to call. CDR3 protein: CASSSTVPSYEQYF. The CDR3 DNA sequence: TGTGCCAGCAGTTCTACAGTCCCTTCCTACGAGCAGTACTTC.